Below are 22 T cell receptor beta chains sequenced from a single sample in a study of identical twins. TCRdb reprocessed the 5' RACE reads via MiXCR and lists one record per CDR3 protein. The sample holds hundreds of thousands of distinct CDR3 sequences; 20% to 25% are singletons and the top ten take 0.4% to 0.6%. These data were likewise used in another study, on yellow fever vaccine responses in identical twins.

Input material: CD4+ T cells sorted from blood. These receptors were collected from a woman aged 18-29 years in good health.

This chain uses TRBV6-4 with TRBJ2-3; the D gene is possibly TRBD2 (6 bases). The germline V and J ends were trimmed by 10 bases and 2 bases, with 19 bases remaining between them. The CDR3 is 15 amino acids. Germline lookup yields CDR1 MRHNA and CDR2 SNTAGT. The CDR3 DNA follows: TGTGCCACCGCCGACGGGAGCTTCGACACAGATACGCAGTATTTT. Protein: CATADGSFDTDTQYF.

The chain recombines TRBV20-1 with TRBJ2-4; D is possibly TRBD1 (6 bases). V gave up 3 bases and J gave up 2 bases, with 8 bases separating them. The CDR3 spans 13 residues. CDR1 is DFQATT and CDR2 is SNEGSKA in the germline V gene (reference sequence). The CDR3 nucleotides read TGCAGTGCTAGCCGGGACACCAAAAACATTCAGTACTTC. Translating gives CSASRDTKNIQYF.

This clonotype has a handful of counts. V usage is TRBV7-3 and J usage is TRBJ2-2; D is perhaps TRBD2 (6 bases). Germline CDR1 and CDR2: SGHTA and FQGTGA. CDR3 length: 17 amino acids. Trimming cost V 0 bases and J 1 base, with 12 bases left between them. DNA for the CDR3: TGTGCCAGCAGCTTAACGGAGGCGGGATTGAACACCGGGGAGCTGTTTTTT. This gives the protein CASSLTEAGLNTGELFF.

This clonotype was seen only a few times. V gene TRBV12-3 or TRBV12-4 combines with J gene TRBJ2-1, with D maybe TRBD1 (5 bases). The length of the CDR3 is 17 residues. The V gene lost 5 bases and the J gene lost 1 base, with 18 bases spanning the gap. The DNA of the CDR3 is TGTGCCAGCAGTCCCGTTCACAGGACCACTTCCTACAATGAGCAGTTCTTC. It specifies CASSPVHRTTSYNEQFF.

This clonotype appeared a few times. The J gene is TRBJ2-2, the V gene TRBV5-1; 8 nucleotides align to TRBD2. V dropped 6 bases and J dropped 1; count of bases not matched to a gene: 8. The CDR3 runs 16 residues. The germline V gene encodes CDR1 SGHRS and CDR2 YFSETQ. The CDR3 region is CASNTGGPRNTGELFF. The CDR3 nucleotides are TGCGCCAGCAACACGGGGGGGCCCAGGAACACCGGGGAGCTGTTTTTT.

The chain joins TRBV20-1 to TRBJ2-1; 7 nucleotides match TRBD2. V gave up 2 bases and J gave up 7 bases; unmatched junction bases: 5. The germline gives CDR1 DFQATT, CDR2 SNEGSKA (reference sequence). The CDR3 spans 13 residues. CDR3 coding DNA: TGCAGTGCTAGATCGGGACTATTAAATGAGCAGTTCTTC. Protein product: CSARSGLLNEQFF.

This chain uses TRBV24-1 with TRBJ2-1, with 9 positions matching TRBD1. Germline V CDR1 and CDR2: KGHDR, SFDVKD. This CDR3 has 16 amino acids. With 4 bases clipped from V and 2 bases from J, the junction kept 5 bases outside the gene matches. CDR3 region: CATSDRDRATYNEQFF. CDR3 nucleotides: TGTGCCACCAGTGACCGGGACAGGGCCACCTACAATGAGCAGTTCTTC.

V is TRBV10-1 and J is TRBJ2-1; 9 nucleotides match TRBD2. The trim removed 3 bases at V and 5 bases at J, leaving 5 bases unmatched. Germline V lookup: CDR1 WNHNN, CDR2 SYGVQD (reference sequence). The CDR3 runs 15 residues. The DNA of the CDR3 is TGCGCCAGCAGTGATGTTAGCGGGGGCCACAATGAGCAGTTCTTC. It is translated as CASSDVSGGHNEQFF.

This chain uses TRBV5-6 with TRBJ1-6; D ambiguous. Germline V gene data show CDR1 as SGHDT and CDR2 as YYEEEE. V gave up 1 base and J gave up 8 bases, with 22 bases separating them. CDR3 length: 18 amino acids. The CDR3, as DNA: TGTGCCAGCAGCTTGCGTATGGATCAATCTTTCTGGGATTCACCCCTCCACTTT. This sequence encodes CASSLRMDQSFWDSPLHF.

The rearrangement joins TRBV12-3 or TRBV12-4 to TRBJ2-6, with 9 bases matching TRBD2. V was pared by 4 bases and J by 5 bases, with 9 bases of the junction left unmatched. The CDR3 covers 17 residues. Here the CDR3 reads CASSWVSGGSRANVLTF. The DNA for the CDR3 is TGTGCCAGCAGTTGGGTTAGCGGGGGCTCAAGGGCCAACGTCCTGACTTTC.

The chain has TRBV2 and TRBJ1-6; D unresolved. CDR3 size: 14 residues. Trimming took off 2 bases at V and 12 bases at J, with 14 bases between the two ends. Germline V lookup: CDR1 SNHLY, CDR2 FYNNEI. The CDR3 reads CASSEREVWGPLHF. The CDR3 DNA follows: TGTGCCAGCAGTGAAAGGGAGGTTTGGGGACCCCTCCACTTT.

The chain joins TRBV20-1 to TRBJ2-7, with 8 positions matching TRBD1. This CDR3 contains 13 residues. V shed 5 bases and J 4 bases; nucleotides not matched to a gene: 7. Looked up from germline, CDR1 is DFQATT and CDR2 is SNEGSKA (reference sequence). The CDR3 loop is CSARGQGRYEQYF. CDR3 DNA: TGCAGTGCTCGCGGACAGGGCCGTTACGAGCAGTACTTC.

This clonotype was counted a few times. This chain uses TRBV7-3 with TRBJ2-2; TRBD2 matches 9 bases. The CDR3 consists of 16 residues. The V gene's germline CDR1 is SGHTA and CDR2 FQGTGA. J was trimmed by 7 bases and V by 4 bases; bases with no gene match: 10. CDR3 residues: CASSSGLAGRNGELFF. CDR3 DNA sequence: TGTGCCAGCAGCTCGGGACTAGCAGGGAGGAACGGGGAGCTGTTTTTT.

The chain links TRBV25-1 to TRBJ2-3; the D gene could be TRBD1 or TRBD2 (6 bases each). The CDR3 sequence is 14 residues long. Between the trimmed V and J ends, which lost 8 bases and 4 bases, there was a span of 16 bases. The germline V gene encodes CDR1 MGHDK and CDR2 SYGVNS. The CDR3 reads CASGKGGSADTQYF. The CDR3 nucleotides read TGTGCCAGCGGAAAGGGGGGCAGCGCAGATACGCAGTATTTT.

This clonotype was detected only a few times. CDR3: CASSYPPLQGPGELFF. The CDR3 DNA sequence: TGTGCCAGCAGTTACCCGCCCCTACAGGGTCCCGGGGAGCTGTTTTTT. The chain uses TRBV6-5 and TRBJ2-2; TRBD1 might be the D (6 bases). Germline V gene lookup returns CDR1 MNHEY and CDR2 SVGAGI. V dropped 2 bases and J dropped 6 bases, with 16 bases sitting between them. The length of the CDR3 is 16 residues.

This chain links TRBV2 with TRBJ1-1; D is perhaps TRBD1 (6 bases). This CDR3 comprises 14 residues. Trimming stripped 5 bases from V and 1 base from J, with 11 bases between. Germline CDR1 SNHLY, CDR2 FYNNEI. DNA for the CDR3: TGTGCCAGCAGTCGACAGGTCGGGAACACTGAAGCTTTCTTT. Translation gives CASSRQVGNTEAFF. Variable domain in full (rest from reference TRBV2 and TRBJ1-1): EPEVTQTPSHQVTQMGQEVILRCVPISNHLYFYWYRQILGQKVEFLVSFYNNEISEKSEIFDDQFSVERPDGSNFTLKIRSTKLEDSAMYFCASSRQVGNTEAFFGQGTRLTVV.

The rearrangement uses TRBV6-2 or TRBV6-3 and TRBJ2-1; TRBD2 agrees at 12 bases. From germline, CDR1 is MNHEY and CDR2 SVGEGT. The CDR3 has 15 amino acids. Trimming cost V 5 bases and J 7 bases; bases outside gene matches: 6. The CDR3 DNA reads as TGTGCCAGCAGTCCCTGGACTAGCGGGATAAATGAGCAGTTCTTC. Encoded protein: CASSPWTSGINEQFF.

This chain's CDR3 is CASRPDRDNSPLHF. Written as DNA, the CDR3 is TGTGCCAGCAGGCCGGACAGGGATAATTCACCCCTCCACTTT. The V gene is TRBV27, the J gene TRBJ1-6, with 8 bases lining up with TRBD1. CDR1 MNHEY and CDR2 SMNVEV come from the germline V gene (reference sequence). This CDR3 has 14 amino acids. J gave up 5 bases and V 6 bases, and 3 bases lay outside the gene matches.

This clonotype has just one count. CDR3 loop: CASRRSGGGSYNEQFF. CDR3 sequence (DNA): TGTGCCAGCAGACGATCGGGGGGGGGCTCCTACAATGAGCAGTTCTTC. The chain links TRBV27 to TRBJ2-1, with 8 nucleotides matching TRBD2. The CDR3 length is 16 residues. Germline assignment: CDR1 MNHEY and CDR2 SMNVEV (reference sequence). V shed 6 bases and J 0 bases; nucleotides not matched to a gene: 7.

The CDR3 sequence is CASSPTVTRIISYNEQFF. The CDR3 DNA reads as TGCGCCAGCAGCCCCACCGTGACTAGAATAATCTCCTACAATGAGCAGTTCTTC. The J gene is TRBJ2-1, the V gene TRBV4-1; possible D gene TRBD2, 6 bases. Trimming removed 4 bases from V and 0 bases from J, with 19 bases in between. The CDR3 loop spans 18 amino acids. CDR1 is MGHRA, CDR2 YSYEKL, per germline.

The chain links TRBV28 to TRBJ2-1; D call uncertain. The V and J ends lost 2 bases and 4 bases respectively, with 9 bases between them. Looked up from germline, CDR1 is MDHEN and CDR2 is SYDVKM. CDR3 length: 14 residues. CDR3 DNA: TGTGCCAGCAGTTTACCGCCTGGTTACAATGAGCAGTTCTTC. This gives the protein CASSLPPGYNEQFF.

V usage is TRBV4-1 and J usage is TRBJ2-5; the match to TRBD1 covers 9 bases. CDR1 and CDR2 from the germline V gene are MGHRA and YSYEKL. The CDR3 is 16 amino acids. V lost 0 bases and J lost 4; bases outside the gene matches: 6. Here the CDR3 DNA reads TGCGCCAGCAGCCAAGATTGGGGACAGGGAGGAGAGACCCAGTACTTC. It is translated as CASSQDWGQGGETQYF.